This entry describes one TCR beta chain. Its target is unknown. The data originate from a study of CD8 T cells in ankylosing spondylitis. Scientists made TCR beta libraries using quantitative 5'-RACE with molecular barcodes. In TCRdb, the 5' RACE reads were re-called with MiXCR into one record per CDR3 protein. The sample consists of 400,000 to 450,000 distinct CDR3 sequences, over 15% of them appearing once. Whole-study findings and limits: Past research had described some motif variants in reactive arthritis synovial fluid and blood. A motif of roughly eight highly homologous TCR beta variants was seen as apparently characteristic of ankylosing spondylitis blood.

Sequencing input: blood, either unsorted or a sorted T cell fraction (not recorded which). The receptor was isolated from a male donor with ankylosing spondylitis.

The CDR3 DNA reads as TGTGCCAGCAGTGATCGAGGGTTCGGAGGAAACACCATATATTTT. The encoded protein is CASSDRGFGGNTIYF. The V gene is TRBV2, the J gene TRBJ1-3; D unresolved. The germline V and J ends were trimmed by 3 bases and 4 bases, with 13 bases remaining between them. Germline assignment: CDR1 SNHLY and CDR2 FYNNEI. CDR3 length: 15 residues.